This entry features one T cell receptor (beta chain) sequence. Antigen specificity is unknown. Both 60 Vbeta primers and 13 Jbeta primers went into the PCR. Clones were read by immunoSEQ multiplex PCR, and TCRdb kept only the in-frame ones, dropping some. This sample has about 67,000 clones, with 65% to 70% found just once. The data were taken from a study of cytomegalovirus exposure and HLA in healthy donors. The overall study: Earlier results showed approximately 120 million unique TCR beta sequences derived from approximately 170 million T cells. An early data release held some 89 million unique TCRs from HLA-typed donors.

Regarding the study as a whole: It was reported that TCR beta sequences correctly inferred the HLA-A and HLA-B alleles for most subjects.

Sequencing input: PBMCs. The clonotype originates from a woman aged 25-40 years in good health and CMV-seronegative.

CDR3: CAWSRQGNQPQHF. The CDR3 nucleotides are TGTGCCTGGAGTCGGCAGGGGAATCAGCCCCAGCATTTT. The chain is built from TRBV30 and TRBJ1-5, with a possible D match to TRBD1 (6 bases). Deletions cut 2 bases from V and 4 bases from J, with 9 bases between. From germline, CDR1 is GTSNPN and CDR2 SVGIG (reference sequence). The CDR3 spans 13 residues.